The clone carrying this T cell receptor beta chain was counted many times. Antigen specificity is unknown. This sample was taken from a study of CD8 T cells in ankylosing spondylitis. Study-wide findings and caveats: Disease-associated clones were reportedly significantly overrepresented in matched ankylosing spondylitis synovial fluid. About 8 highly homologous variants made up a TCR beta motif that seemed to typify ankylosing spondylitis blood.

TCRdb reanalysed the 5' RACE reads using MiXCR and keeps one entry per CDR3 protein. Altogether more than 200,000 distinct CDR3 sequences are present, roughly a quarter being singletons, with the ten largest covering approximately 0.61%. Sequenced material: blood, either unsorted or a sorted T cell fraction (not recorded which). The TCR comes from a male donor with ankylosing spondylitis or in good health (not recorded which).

The CDR3 DNA follows: TGCAGTGCTAAAGGACTAGCGGGGGATAGCTCCTACGAGCAGTACTTC. The encoded protein is CSAKGLAGDSSYEQYF. The chain uses TRBV20-1 and TRBJ2-7, with TRBD2 matching 13 bases. This CDR3 is built from 16 residues. Germline CDR1 is DFQATT and CDR2 is SNEGSKA (reference sequence). V was pared by 4 bases and J by 0 bases, with 6 bases of the junction left unmatched.